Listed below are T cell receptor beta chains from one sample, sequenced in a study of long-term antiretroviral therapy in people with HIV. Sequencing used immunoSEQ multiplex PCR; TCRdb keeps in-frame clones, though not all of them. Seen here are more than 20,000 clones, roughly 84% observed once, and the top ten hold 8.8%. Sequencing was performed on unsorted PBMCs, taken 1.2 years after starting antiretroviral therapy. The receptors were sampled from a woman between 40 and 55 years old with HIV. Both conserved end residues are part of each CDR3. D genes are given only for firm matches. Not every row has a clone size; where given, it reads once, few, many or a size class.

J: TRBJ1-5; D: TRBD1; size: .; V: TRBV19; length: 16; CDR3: CASSKSTGAENQPQHF; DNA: TGTGCCAGTAGTAAATCGACAGGGGCGGAAAATCAGCCCCAGCATTTT
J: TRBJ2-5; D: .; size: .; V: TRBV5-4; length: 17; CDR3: CASSSTTPPSSQETQYF; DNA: TGTGCCAGCAGCTCGACCACGCCTCCTAGCTCCCAAGAGACCCAGTACTTC
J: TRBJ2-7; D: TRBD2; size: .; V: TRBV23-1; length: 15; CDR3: CASSQLAGENYEQYF; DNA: TGCGCCAGCAGTCAATTGGCGGGGGAGAACTACGAGCAGTACTTC
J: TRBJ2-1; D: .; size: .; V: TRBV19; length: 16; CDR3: CASSIGVAVGNNEQFF; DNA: TGTGCCAGTAGTATAGGTGTAGCGGTAGGGAACAATGAGCAGTTCTTC
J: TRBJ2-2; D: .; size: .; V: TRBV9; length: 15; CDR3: CASSVGVSNTGELFF; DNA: TGTGCCAGCAGCGTAGGCGTTTCGAACACCGGGGAGCTGTTTTTT
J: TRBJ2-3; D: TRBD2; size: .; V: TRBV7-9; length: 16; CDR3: CASSSGAGPSTDTQYF; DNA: TGTGCCAGCAGCTCTGGAGCGGGACCTAGCACAGATACGCAGTATTTT
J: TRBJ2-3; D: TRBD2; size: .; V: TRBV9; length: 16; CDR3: CASSTGTSESTDTQYF; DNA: TGTGCCAGCAGCACCGGGACTAGCGAGAGCACAGATACGCAGTATTTT
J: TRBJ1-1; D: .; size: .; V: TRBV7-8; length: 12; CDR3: CASSLVGQGAFF; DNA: TGTGCCAGCAGCTTAGTCGGGCAGGGGGCTTTCTTT
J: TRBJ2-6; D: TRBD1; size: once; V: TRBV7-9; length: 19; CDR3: CASSSPRGQAAFGANVLTF; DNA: TGTGCCAGCAGCTCGCCAAGGGGACAGGCAGCCTTTGGGGCCAACGTCCTGACTTTC
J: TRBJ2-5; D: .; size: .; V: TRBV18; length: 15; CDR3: CASSPPGATQETQYF; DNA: TGTGCCAGCTCACCACCGGGCGCCACCCAAGAGACCCAGTACTTC
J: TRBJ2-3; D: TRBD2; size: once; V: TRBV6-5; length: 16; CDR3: CASSYGAGGPSDTQYF; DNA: TGTGCCAGCAGTTACGGGGCGGGAGGGCCGTCAGATACGCAGTATTTT
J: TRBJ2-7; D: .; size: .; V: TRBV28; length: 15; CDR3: CASSGGWGSGYEQYF; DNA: TGTGCCAGCAGTGGAGGTTGGGGGAGTGGGTACGAGCAGTACTTC
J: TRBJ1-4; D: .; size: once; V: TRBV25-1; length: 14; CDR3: CASSDPAWAKKLFF; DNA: TGTGCCAGCAGTGACCCCGCCTGGGCGAAAAAACTGTTTTTT
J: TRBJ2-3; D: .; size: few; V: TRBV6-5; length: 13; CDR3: CASSYYSTDTQYF; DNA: TGTGCCAGCAGTTACTACAGCACAGATACGCAGTATTTT
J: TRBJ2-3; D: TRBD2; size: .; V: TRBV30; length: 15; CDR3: CAWSVPSGSLDTQYF; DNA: TGTGCCTGGAGTGTACCTAGCGGGAGTCTCGATACGCAGTATTTT
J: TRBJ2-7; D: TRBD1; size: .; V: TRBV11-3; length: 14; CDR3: CASSSGTGRYEQYF; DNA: TGTGCCAGCAGCTCCGGGACAGGGCGATACGAGCAGTACTTC
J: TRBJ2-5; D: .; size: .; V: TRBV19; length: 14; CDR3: CASSPQGSQETQYF; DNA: TGTGCCAGTAGTCCCCAGGGATCCCAAGAGACCCAGTACTTC
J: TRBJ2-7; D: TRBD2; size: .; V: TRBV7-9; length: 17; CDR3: CASSRGSRLAEEAEQYF; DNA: TGTGCCAGCAGCCGCGGATCTAGACTAGCGGAGGAAGCCGAGCAGTACTTC
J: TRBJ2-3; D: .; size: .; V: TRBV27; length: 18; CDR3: CASSLSLETASSTDTQYF; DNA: TGTGCCAGCAGTTTATCGCTAGAAACGGCTTCAAGCACAGATACGCAGTATTTT
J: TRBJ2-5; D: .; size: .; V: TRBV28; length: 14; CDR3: CASSATEKKSTQYF; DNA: TGTGCCAGCAGCGCGACGGAAAAGAAGAGTACCCAGTACTTC
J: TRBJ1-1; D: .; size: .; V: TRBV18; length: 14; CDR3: CASSPGGGLSEAFF; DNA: TGTGCCAGCTCACCGGGGGGTGGCCTCTCTGAAGCTTTCTTT
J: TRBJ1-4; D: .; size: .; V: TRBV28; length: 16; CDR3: CASSLVPQATNEKLFF; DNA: TGTGCCAGCAGTTTGGTCCCCCAGGCAACTAATGAAAAACTGTTTTTT
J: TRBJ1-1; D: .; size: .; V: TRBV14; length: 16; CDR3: CASSRLVGGWDTEAFF; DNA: TGTGCCAGCAGCCGCCTCGTTGGGGGGTGGGACACTGAAGCTTTCTTT
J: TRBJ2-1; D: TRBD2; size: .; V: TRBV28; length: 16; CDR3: CASSLLAGSGYNEQFF; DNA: TGTGCCAGCAGTTTGCTAGCGGGAAGCGGCTACAATGAGCAGTTCTTC
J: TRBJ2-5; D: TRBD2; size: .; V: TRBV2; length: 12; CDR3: CASGTTQETQYF; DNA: TGTGCCAGCGGGACTACGCAAGAGACCCAGTACTTC
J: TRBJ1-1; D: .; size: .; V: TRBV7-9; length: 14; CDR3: CASSLNPLNTEAFF; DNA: TGTGCCAGCAGCCTGAATCCATTGAACACTGAAGCTTTCTTT
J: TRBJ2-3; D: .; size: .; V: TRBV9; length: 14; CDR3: CASRSGWGPDTQYF; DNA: TGTGCCAGCAGGTCCGGTTGGGGGCCAGATACGCAGTATTTT
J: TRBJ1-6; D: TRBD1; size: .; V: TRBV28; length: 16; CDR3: CASSLPSGTDYSPLHF; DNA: TGTGCCAGCAGTTTACCTTCTGGGACAGACTATTCACCCCTCCACTTT
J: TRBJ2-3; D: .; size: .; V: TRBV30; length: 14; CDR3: CAWSVRGGTDTQYF; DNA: TGTGCCTGGAGTGTACGCGGGGGCACAGATACGCAGTATTTT
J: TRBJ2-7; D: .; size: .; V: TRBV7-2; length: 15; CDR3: CASSFGASPNYEQYF; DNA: TGTGCCAGCAGCTTCGGGGCTAGTCCTAACTACGAGCAGTACTTC
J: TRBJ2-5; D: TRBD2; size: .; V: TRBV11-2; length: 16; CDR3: CASSSGLAGAGETQYF; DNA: TGTGCCAGCAGCTCGGGACTAGCGGGAGCTGGGGAGACCCAGTACTTC
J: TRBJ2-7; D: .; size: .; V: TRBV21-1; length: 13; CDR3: CASTRQERYEQYF; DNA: TGTGCCAGCACACGACAGGAAAGATACGAGCAGTACTTC
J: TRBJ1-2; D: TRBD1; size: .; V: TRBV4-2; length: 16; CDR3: CASSPVPGQGNYGYTF; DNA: TGTGCCAGCAGCCCGGTCCCGGGACAGGGGAACTATGGCTACACCTTC
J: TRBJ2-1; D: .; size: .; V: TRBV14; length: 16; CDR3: CASSQDLLAVYNEQFF; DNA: TGTGCCAGCAGCCAAGATCTATTGGCGGTATACAATGAGCAGTTCTTC
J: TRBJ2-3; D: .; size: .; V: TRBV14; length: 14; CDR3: CASSQVAVTDTQYF; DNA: TGTGCCAGCAGCCAAGTGGCCGTTACAGATACGCAGTATTTT
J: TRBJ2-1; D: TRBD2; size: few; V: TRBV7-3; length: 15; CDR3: CASSPASGTYNEQFF; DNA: TGTGCCAGCAGCCCGGCTAGCGGGACCTACAATGAGCAGTTCTTC
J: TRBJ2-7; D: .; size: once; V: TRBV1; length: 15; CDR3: CTSSQARDRAYEQYF; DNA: TGCACCAGCAGCCAAGCCCGGGACAGAGCCTACGAGCAGTACTTC
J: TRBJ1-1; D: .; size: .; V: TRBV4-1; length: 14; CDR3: CASSQGPINTEAFF; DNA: TGCGCCAGCAGCCAGGGACCGATCAACACTGAAGCTTTCTTT
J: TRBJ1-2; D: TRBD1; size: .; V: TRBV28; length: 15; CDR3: CASSTGEAAVYGYTF; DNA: TGTGCCAGCAGTACAGGGGAGGCAGCCGTATATGGCTACACCTTC
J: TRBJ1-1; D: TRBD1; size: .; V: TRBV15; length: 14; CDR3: CATSSPGQATEAFF; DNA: TGTGCCACCAGCAGTCCGGGACAGGCGACTGAAGCTTTCTTT
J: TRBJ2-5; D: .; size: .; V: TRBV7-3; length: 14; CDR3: CASSLNRGQETQYF; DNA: TGTGCCAGCAGCTTAAATCGGGGGCAAGAGACCCAGTACTTC
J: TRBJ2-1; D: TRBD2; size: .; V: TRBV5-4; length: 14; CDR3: CASSLGLADNEQFF; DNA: TGTGCCAGCAGCTTGGGACTAGCGGACAATGAGCAGTTCTTC